The entry that follows covers one T cell receptor (beta chain) sequence. This sample is part of a study of CD8+ T cells in alopecia areata. Once RNA had been extracted, it was reverse transcribed into cDNA to act as the sequencing template. Libraries were prepared by immunoSEQ multiplex PCR; TCRdb keeps only in-frame clonotypes and omits some of them. The repertoire holds 180,000 or so clones, with roughly 70% as singletons. This CDR3 has 12 amino acids. V dropped 5 bases and J dropped 1 base, with 5 bases sitting between them. The germline V gene encodes CDR1 SGHVS and CDR2 FNYEAQ. The TCR originated in a human donor with alopecia areata. The chain uses TRBV7-6 and TRBJ1-1; D not certain. This specimen was CD8+ T cells sorted from blood, taken at week 0. The DNA of the CDR3 is TGTGCCAGCAGCGGGCCGAACACTGAAGCTTTCTTT. This translates into CASSGPNTEAFF.